This T cell receptor beta chain was captured in a study of blood T cell repertoires in COVID-19. Across the whole study: Material from acute and convalescent COVID-19 was sourced from the United States, Italy and Spain.

This CDR3 has 19 residues. The germline V gene encodes CDR1 LGHDT and CDR2 YNNKEL (reference sequence). Trimming removed 2 bases from V and 2 bases from J; junction bases left unmatched: 13. This clone is a singleton in its sample. Per the study methods: Using reference gene primer amplification, nucleated cell counts were estimated. Generated by immunoSEQ multiplex PCR, the TCRdb table keeps only in-frame clones and is missing some. D and trimming were read from the DNA, whereas the V and J calls and clone size are those reported in that table. The repertoire holds some 80,000 clones, with roughly 90% as singletons.

The receptor's source is a human donor in a cohort sampled during active COVID-19. Sequenced input: peripheral blood. The chain links TRBV3-1 (or the pseudogene TRBV3-2) to TRBJ1-3; TRBD1 matches 9 bases. CDR3 DNA: TGTGCCAGCAGCCAAATGACAACCGGGACAGGGTCAACTGGAAACACCATATATTTT. This codes for CASSQMTTGTGSTGNTIYF.